A single sample gave rise to the 20 T cell receptor beta chains below, sequenced in a study of response to subunit inactivated influenza vaccine (dated by TCRdb to 2016 to 2019). Libraries came from RT-PCR. Reads for this sample came from an Illumina HiSeq 2500. TCRdb trimmed the raw reads at Q25, called clones with MiXCR and kept productive beta chains. Entries are consolidated by CDR3 protein sequence, retaining the most common genes and DNA. The sample includes roughly 700,000 distinct CDR3 sequences, with about 15% observed a single time. The ten largest account for approximately 7% of the sample. Sequences were derived from PBMCs from blood, sampled 14 to 15 days before vaccination. Every receptor here comes from a man aged 50-60 years who received an inactivated influenza vaccine. Donor details come from another sample of the same person, matched by shared clones.

V is TRBV5-5 and J is TRBJ1-3, with 7 bases lining up with TRBD1. The V and J ends lost 3 bases and 0 bases, in that order; junction bases with no gene match: 3. CDR3 length: 15 residues. The germline CDR1 and CDR2 sequences are SGHKS and YYEKEE (reference sequence). The CDR3 spells CASSSQGLSGNTIYF. CDR3 in DNA: TGTGCCAGCAGCTCACAGGGGCTCTCTGGAAACACCATATATTTT.

This clonotype was found a few times. The rearrangement links TRBV6-2 or TRBV6-3 to TRBJ2-7; maybe TRBD1 (6 bases). CDR3 length: 12 residues. The germline gives CDR1 MNHEY, CDR2 SVGEGT. Trimming cost V 6 bases and J 4 bases, with 10 bases left between them. The CDR3 sequence: CASSRQDYEQYF. The CDR3, as DNA: TGTGCCAGCAGCCGACAGGATTACGAGCAGTACTTC.

Details on this clonotype: A much larger clone is a single base away; this may be a read error. The genes are TRBV7-2 and TRBJ1-2; D unresolved. Germline CDR1 SGHTA, CDR2 FQGNSA. The CDR3 is 14 residues long. The CDR3, as DNA: TGTCCCAGCAGCTTATCCCTAGGCAACTATGGCTACACCTTC. This translates into CPSSLSLGNYGYTF.

This clonotype was found a few times. The chain employs TRBV18 and TRBJ2-3, with D tentatively TRBD2 (5 bases). There are 13 residues in the CDR3. The V end lost 0 bases, the J end lost 7 bases, and 8 bases lay between the germline ends. Looked up from germline, CDR1 is KGHSH and CDR2 is LQKENI. CDR3 nucleotide sequence: TGTGCCAGCTCACCACCACTAGTAAATACGCAGTATTTT. Its translation: CASSPPLVNTQYF.

This clonotype was seen only a few times. V usage is TRBV29-1 and J usage is TRBJ1-2; D may be TRBD1 (5 bases). This CDR3 is 12 amino acids long. Germline-derived CDR1 and CDR2 are SQVTM and ANQGSEA. The V gene lost 6 bases and the J gene lost 4 bases, with 12 bases spanning the gap. The CDR3 loop reads CSVPKGSYGYTF. The CDR3 region has the DNA TGCAGCGTACCTAAGGGGAGCTATGGCTACACCTTC.

This clonotype was counted a few times. The gene calls are TRBV11-2 and TRBJ2-5, with TRBD1 matching over 8 bases. The CDR3 spans 20 residues. Germline lookup yields CDR1 SGHAT and CDR2 FQNNGV. J lost 4 bases, V lost 4 bases, and 23 bases had no gene match. CDR3 sequence reads: CASSSQVGVFSDRAGETQYF. CDR3 sequence (DNA): TGTGCCAGCAGCTCTCAGGTCGGAGTTTTTTCGGACAGGGCCGGAGAGACCCAGTACTTC. Full variable domain (rest looked up from reference TRBV11-2 and TRBJ2-5): EAGVAQSPRYKIIEKRQSVAFWCNPISGHATLYWYQQILGQGPKLLIQFQNNGVVDDSQLPKDRFSAERLKGVDSTLKIQPAKLEDSAVYLCASSSQVGVFSDRAGETQYFGPGTRLLVL.

In DNA, the CDR3 is TGTGCCAGCAGCGTCTCGGCGGCAACCTCCTCCTACAATGAGCAGTTCTTC. Protein: CASSVSAATSSYNEQFF. The chain carries TRBV9 and TRBJ2-1; D ambiguous. CDR3 length: 17 residues. Germline V gene data show CDR1 as SGDLS and CDR2 as YYNGEE. The V end lost 2 bases, the J end lost 0 bases, and 15 bases lay between the germline ends. The full variable domain, in which reference TRBV9 and TRBJ2-1 provide the parts outside the CDR3, is DSGVTQTPKHLITATGQRVTLRCSPRSGDLSVYWYQQSLDQGLQFLIQYYNGEERAKGNILERFSAQQFPDLHSELNLSSLELGDSALYFCASSVSAATSSYNEQFFGPGTRLTVL.

This clonotype was detected a few times. The V and J genes are TRBV12-3 or TRBV12-4 and TRBJ2-5; D is possibly TRBD1 (6 bases). V shed 4 bases and J shed 3 bases, with 9 bases lying between them. The CDR3 runs 13 residues. This chain's CDR3 is CASSSGDKETQYF. In nucleotides, the CDR3 is TGTGCCAGCAGTTCTGGGGACAAAGAGACCCAGTACTTC.

This chain links TRBV5-1 with TRBJ2-7; 8 bases map to TRBD2. The CDR3 contains 13 residues. V lost 3 bases, J lost 12 bases, and 11 bases stayed unmatched. Germline lookup yields CDR1 SGHRS and CDR2 YFSETQ. This chain's CDR3 is CASSSGGTESGYF. The DNA for the CDR3 is TGCGCCAGCAGCTCGGGGGGGACCGAGTCCGGGTACTTC. Full variable domain (missing parts from reference TRBV5-1 and TRBJ2-7): KAGVTQTPRYLIKTRGQQVTLSCSPISGHRSVSWYQQTPGQGLQFLFEYFSETQRNKGNFPGRFSGRQFSNSRSEMNVSTLELGDSALYLCASSSGGTESGYFGPGTRLTVT.

The chain carries TRBV7-9 and TRBJ2-3; 7 bases line up with TRBD1. Germline CDR1 and CDR2: SEHNR and FQNEAQ (reference sequence). Trimming at V came to 5 bases and at J to 2 bases, leaving 10 bases not matched to a gene. This CDR3 region has 16 residues. DNA for the CDR3: TGTGCCAGCAGCCGTCCGACAGGGAGTAACACAGATACGCAGTATTTT. It translates to CASSRPTGSNTDTQYF.

This clonotype was recorded a few times. J is TRBJ2-3 and V is TRBV10-1; tentatively, D is TRBD1 or TRBD2 (6 bases each). The CDR3 is 16 residues long. Per germline, CDR1 WNHNN and CDR2 SYGVQD (reference sequence). Between the trimmed V and J ends, which lost 3 bases and 4 bases, there was a span of 17 bases. CDR3 nucleotides: TGCGCCAGCAGTGACGATGGGACACGGGAGCCAGATACGCAGTATTTT. Its translation is CASSDDGTREPDTQYF.

Of note for this clonotype: One junction end disagrees with the germline gene, perhaps due to a read error. The rearrangement joins TRBV3-1 to TRBJ2-7; D ambiguous. The CDR3 loop spans 15 amino acids. Germline CDR1 and CDR2: LGHDT and YNNKEL (reference sequence). CDR3 in DNA: TGTGCCACCAGCCAAGCGCGCAGAACTGTCTACGAGCAGTACTTC. As protein: CATSQARRTVYEQYF.

This clonotype has more than one count but fewer than ten. The chain is built from TRBV6-2 or TRBV6-3 and TRBJ2-3; a weak D match, TRBD2 (6 bases). This CDR3 is 16 amino acids long. V lost 8 bases and J lost 1, with 19 bases in between. Germline V gene lookup returns CDR1 MNHEY and CDR2 SVGEGT. DNA of the CDR3: TGTGCCAGCCGTTCTTTCCGGGACTTCCGCACAGATACGCAGTATTTT. It translates to CASRSFRDFRTDTQYF.

This clonotype was counted many times. The chain carries TRBV18 and TRBJ1-5, with TRBD1 matching over 7 bases. The CDR3 sequence is 14 residues long. CDR1 is KGHSH, CDR2 LQKENI, per germline. The V and J ends lost 6 bases and 5 bases, in that order; junction bases with no gene match: 7. This CDR3 is CASSPDRMYQPQHF. CDR3 DNA: TGTGCCAGCTCCCCGGACAGGATGTATCAGCCCCAGCATTTT. The complete variable domain, with remaining parts taken from reference TRBV18 and TRBJ1-5, reads NAGVMQNPRHLVRRRGQEARLRCSPMKGHSHVYWYRQLPEEGLKFMVYLQKENIIDESGMPKERFSAEFPKEGPSILRIQQVVRGDSAAYFCASSPDRMYQPQHFGDGTRLSIL.

This sequence joins TRBV4-2 and TRBJ1-5; D is ambiguous. The CDR3 loop spans 13 amino acids. V lost 3 bases and J 3 bases, leaving 6 bases between the germline ends. Germline V gives CDR1 LGHNA, CDR2 YNFKEQ. The CDR3 nucleotides are TGTGCCAGCAGCCAGTCAGTCAATCAGCCCCAGCATTTT. This sequence encodes CASSQSVNQPQHF.

The chain couples TRBV6-1 to TRBJ2-1; a possible D gene is TRBD2 (5 bases). Germline V gives CDR1 MNHNS, CDR2 SASEGT. This CDR3 has 15 residues. Trimming pared 6 bases from V and 3 bases from J, leaving 15 bases between. The CDR3 loop is CASSRYEGLYNEQFF. The CDR3 DNA is TGTGCCAGCAGCCGCTATGAGGGCCTCTACAATGAGCAGTTCTTC.

The V and J genes are TRBV3-1 and TRBJ2-7, with TRBD2 matching 15 bases. Germline CDR1 LGHDT, CDR2 YNNKEL (reference sequence). The ends lost 4 bases at V and 3 bases at J; junction bases unmatched: 4. The CDR3 length is 16 residues. The CDR3 here is CASSRKGLAGGYEQYF. In DNA, the CDR3 is TGTGCCAGCAGCCGAAAGGGACTAGCGGGAGGCTACGAGCAGTACTTC.

The V call is TRBV19, the J call TRBJ2-1, with D perhaps matching TRBD2 (5 bases). This CDR3 has 15 amino acids. With 3 bases removed from V and 4 bases from J, the gap between germline ends came to 13 bases. Germline CDR1 LNHDA, CDR2 SQIVND (reference sequence). The CDR3 is CASSIGLAIYNEQFF. In DNA form, the CDR3 reads TGTGCCAGTAGTATCGGGCTAGCCATATACAATGAGCAGTTCTTC.

The CDR3 DNA sequence: TGTGCCAGCAGTCCCCCAAGGGAATGGGATCAGCCCCAGCATTTT. This codes for CASSPPREWDQPQHF. The chain carries TRBV12-3 or TRBV12-4 and TRBJ1-5; D call uncertain. The CDR3 length is 15 residues. Trimming pared 5 bases from V and 5 bases from J, leaving 16 bases between.

The table lists this clonotype with a few counts. The V and J genes are TRBV12-3 or TRBV12-4 and TRBJ2-1; D perhaps matches TRBD2 (6 bases). This CDR3 is built from 15 residues. V was cut by 3 bases and J by 5 bases, with 14 bases left in between. CDR3 sequence reads: CASSLRAGRNNEQFF. CDR3 nucleotides: TGTGCCAGCAGTTTGAGGGCAGGGAGGAACAATGAGCAGTTCTTC.